The 20 T cell receptor beta chains below come from one sample, sequenced in a study of OX40 agonist ivuxolimab in advanced cancers. Measured with immunoSEQ multiplex PCR; TCRdb has only the in-frame clones, and not every one. In the table there are approximately 60,000 clones, approximately 78% of which are singletons. The material sequenced was CD4+ or CD8+ T cells sorted from blood, taken in a trial of the OX40 agonist ivuxolimab. The receptors shown here come from an adult with an advanced solid tumor such as melanoma, head and neck, liver or kidney cancer.

This clone turned up a few times. One end of the junction is discordant with germline, which a read error may explain. This chain connects TRBV7-9 to TRBJ2-7; maybe TRBD1 (5 bases). The CDR3 spans 15 residues. Germline assignment: CDR1 SEHNR and CDR2 FQNEAQ (reference sequence). Written as DNA, the CDR3 is TGCGCCAGCAGCCAAGCAACAGGTGGGGCCTACGAGCAGTACTTC. Protein sequence: CASSQATGGAYEQYF.

The chain carries TRBV7-8 and TRBJ2-2; 8 bases map to TRBD2. With 3 bases clipped from V and 2 bases from J, the junction kept 8 bases outside the gene matches. Per the germline V gene, CDR1 is SGHVS and CDR2 is FQNEAQ. The CDR3 totals 17 residues. CDR3 nucleotides: TGTGCCAGCAGCTTCTTAGCGGGGCCTATCAACACCGGGGAGCTGTTTTTT. It translates to CASSFLAGPINTGELFF.

The rearrangement links TRBV6-1 to TRBJ1-3, with 7 bases aligning to TRBD1. Germline V gene sequence: CDR1 MNHNS, CDR2 SASEGT. The CDR3 runs 14 residues. The V gene end was trimmed by 9 bases and the J gene end by 6 bases; junction bases not matched to a gene: 11. CDR3 in DNA: TGTGCCAGTAAAATCCAGGGGGACGTAAACACCATATATTTT. Translating gives CASKIQGDVNTIYF.

The rearrangement links TRBV30 to TRBJ2-1; TRBD1 is a possible D gene (5 bases). The germline V and J ends were trimmed by 7 bases and 4 bases, with 11 bases remaining between them. CDR1 and CDR2 from the germline V gene are GTSNPN and SVGIG (reference sequence). The CDR3 has 12 amino acids. In DNA form, the CDR3 reads TGTGCCTCAGAAGGGGTTTACAATGAGCAGTTCTTC. This translates into CASEGVYNEQFF.

This clone was counted a few times. This rearrangement joins TRBV7-2 to TRBJ2-3; D is unresolved. The V gene's germline CDR1 is SGHTA and CDR2 FQGNSA. The CDR3 spans 16 residues. Trimming shortened V by 3 bases and J by 4 bases, and 17 bases separated the two germline ends. The CDR3 DNA follows: TGTGCCAGCAGCTTTCTGCCCAGTGGTAGGGCAGATACGCAGTATTTT. It specifies CASSFLPSGRADTQYF.

The genes are TRBV5-8 and TRBJ2-5; weak D call: TRBD2 (5 bases). The CDR3 runs to 17 residues. The V gene's germline CDR1 is SGHTS and CDR2 YDEGEE. The ends were cut back, 3 bases at V and 0 bases at J, with 18 bases in the middle. This chain's CDR3 is CASSSEGSSTYQETQYF. The CDR3 DNA is TGTGCCAGCAGCTCCGAGGGTTCTTCCACGTACCAAGAGACCCAGTACTTC.

The CDR3 is CASTLRPDTGELFF. The CDR3 DNA is TGTGCCAGCACCCTTCGACCTGACACCGGGGAGCTGTTTTTT. This sequence joins TRBV7-3 and TRBJ2-2; D is unresolved. CDR3 length: 14 amino acids. Germline lookup yields CDR1 SGHTA and CDR2 FQGTGA. The ends were cut back, 7 bases at V and 3 bases at J, with 12 bases in the middle. Filled out from reference TRBV7-3 and TRBJ2-2, the complete variable domain reads GAGVSQTPSNKVTEKGKYVELRCDPISGHTALYWYRQSLGQGPEFLIYFQGTGAADDSGLPNDRFFAVRPEGSVSTLKIQRTERGDSAVYLCASTLRPDTGELFFGEGSRLTVL.

The genes are TRBV5-6 and TRBJ1-5; unclear D gene. The CDR3 extends over 13 amino acids. CDR1 SGHDT and CDR2 YYEEEE come from the germline V gene. V was trimmed by 0 bases and J by 3 bases, leaving 4 bases between them. CDR3 sequence: CASSLGDNQPQHF. As DNA, the CDR3 is TGTGCCAGCAGCTTGGGGGACAATCAGCCCCAGCATTTT.

The chain recombines TRBV19 with TRBJ2-7; 9 nucleotides match TRBD2. Looked up from germline, CDR1 is LNHDA and CDR2 is SQIVND (reference sequence). V lost 5 bases to trimming and J lost 1 base; unmatched junction nucleotides: 9. The CDR3 consists of 16 residues. The CDR3 spells CASSGLAGRKSYEQYF. The DNA for the CDR3 is TGTGCCAGTAGTGGGCTAGCGGGAAGGAAATCCTACGAGCAGTACTTC.

J is TRBJ1-4 and V is TRBV4-1; D is undetermined. V gave up 7 bases and J gave up 0 bases, with 9 bases separating them. Germline CDR1 and CDR2: MGHRA and YSYEKL. The CDR3 runs 14 residues. The CDR3 here is CASTLEATNEKLFF. The CDR3 DNA is TGCGCCAGCACCCTAGAGGCAACTAATGAAAAACTGTTTTTT.

The rearrangement links TRBV5-1 to TRBJ2-1; 9 bases fit TRBD2. Trimming at V came to 3 bases and at J to 2 bases, leaving 6 bases not matched to a gene. Looked up from germline, CDR1 is SGHRS and CDR2 is YFSETQ. This CDR3 region has 16 residues. For the CDR3, the DNA is TGCGCCAGCAGCTCCCTGACTAGCGGAACCTACAATGAGCAGTTCTTC. Its protein is CASSSLTSGTYNEQFF.

The chain uses TRBV5-1 and TRBJ1-2, with a weak D call TRBD1 (5 bases). V was shortened by 0 bases and J by 8 bases, with 17 bases between the two germline ends. The length of the CDR3 is 15 residues. Germline V gene data show CDR1 as SGHRS and CDR2 as YFSETQ. The CDR3 DNA sequence: TGCGCCAGCAGCTTGGCAGGGCGGAACGGCCGCGGCTACACCTTC. Translating it yields CASSLAGRNGRGYTF.

The chain recombines TRBV7-8 with TRBJ1-2; TRBD1 matches 11 bases. J lost 6 bases, V lost 5 bases, and 8 bases had no gene match. CDR1 is SGHVS, CDR2 FQNEAQ, per germline. This CDR3 is built from 15 residues. As DNA, the CDR3 is TGTGCCAGCAGCACGGGACAGGGGGTTTTTGATGGCTACACCTTC. Protein sequence: CASSTGQGVFDGYTF.

This rearrangement joins TRBV7-9 to TRBJ1-5; weak D call: TRBD1 (6 bases). The CDR3 extends over 14 amino acids. V was shortened by 7 bases and J by 0 bases, with 10 bases between the two germline ends. The germline V gene has CDR1 SEHNR and CDR2 FQNEAQ (reference sequence). The CDR3 sequence: CASTPGDSNQPQHF. In DNA, the CDR3 is TGTGCCAGCACCCCAGGGGATAGCAATCAGCCCCAGCATTTT.

This chain links TRBV2 with TRBJ1-5; D might be TRBD1 (5 bases). The CDR3 is 16 amino acids. Germline V CDR1 and CDR2: SNHLY, FYNNEI. V was pared by 3 bases and J by 0 bases, with 12 bases between. The CDR3 DNA reads TGTGCCAGCAGTGATCGAACCGGGGGTAGCAATCAGCCCCAGCATTTT. As protein: CASSDRTGGSNQPQHF.

The J gene is TRBJ1-5, the V gene TRBV11-1; D is ambiguous. The CDR3 length is 13 residues. The germline gives CDR1 SGHAT, CDR2 FQDESV (reference sequence). With 1 base removed from V and 6 bases from J, the gap between germline ends came to 7 bases. CDR3 amino acids: CASSLGGFQPQHF. In DNA form, the CDR3 reads TGTGCCAGCAGCTTAGGGGGATTTCAGCCCCAGCATTTT.

The gene calls are TRBV7-2 and TRBJ2-7, with 8 bases that match TRBD1. This CDR3 has 14 amino acids. V was pared by 3 bases and J by 3 bases, with 4 bases of the junction left unmatched. The germline CDR1 and CDR2 sequences are SGHTA and FQGNSA. The CDR3 region has the DNA TGTGCCAGCAGCTTCGACAGGGGCAGCTACGAGCAGTACTTC. It specifies CASSFDRGSYEQYF. Supplemented by reference TRBV7-2 and TRBJ2-7, the full variable domain reads GAGVSQSPSNKVTEKGKDVELRCDPISGHTALYWYRQSLGQGLEFLIYFQGNSAPDKSGLPSDRFSAERTGGSVSTLTIQRTQQEDSAVYLCASSFDRGSYEQYFGPGTRLTVT.

The gene calls are TRBV7-3 and TRBJ1-1, with D tentatively TRBD1 (5 bases). Deletions cut 3 bases from V and 1 base from J, with 18 bases between. Germline V gives CDR1 SGHTA, CDR2 FQGTGA. The CDR3 is made up of 17 amino acids. DNA for the CDR3: TGTGCCAGCAGCTTCGCAGCCAACAGGTGGGAGAACACTGAAGCTTTCTTT. The encoded protein is CASSFAANRWENTEAFF.

This clone has only one observation. V gene TRBV21-1 combines with J gene TRBJ1-1. TRBV21-1 is a pseudogene. The CDR3 length is 9 residues. In nucleotides, the CDR3 is TGTGCCAGCAGCACTTTGACTTTCTTT. This encodes CASSTLTFF.

This sequence joins TRBV6-1 and TRBJ2-7; 8 nucleotides agree with TRBD2. The CDR3 runs to 13 residues. V shed 8 bases and J 3 bases; nucleotides not matched to a gene: 6. Germline V gene lookup returns CDR1 MNHNS and CDR2 SASEGT. The CDR3 here is CASGSGTSYEQYF. The CDR3 nucleotides read TGTGCCAGCGGCTCCGGGACTAGCTACGAGCAGTACTTC.